Listed below are T cell receptor beta chains from one sample, sequenced in a study of T cell responses to AZD1222 COVID-19 vaccine. This table comes from immunoSEQ multiplex PCR, and its TCRdb copy is limited to in-frame clones, with some not included. Among 45,000 to 60,000 clones listed, about 86% were seen once. The material sequenced was peripheral blood, taken on day 0 of AZD1222 vaccination. These receptors all come from an adult in good health. Both conserved end residues are part of each CDR3. D genes are given only for firm matches.

v_gene: TRBV6-5; d_gene: NA; j_gene: TRBJ1-5; CDR3aa: CASSPHPDSNQPQHF; CDR3nt: TGTGCCAGCAGTCCACACCCGGATAGCAATCAGCCCCAGCATTTT
v_gene: TRBV28; d_gene: TRBD1; j_gene: TRBJ2-6; CDR3aa: CASSQQGSGANVLTF; CDR3nt: TGTGCCAGCAGCCAACAGGGGTCTGGGGCCAACGTCCTGACTTTC
v_gene: TRBV7-7; d_gene: TRBD2; j_gene: TRBJ2-1; CDR3aa: CASSTSTSGVNNEQFF; CDR3nt: TGTGCTAGCAGCACTTCGACTAGCGGGGTAAACAATGAGCAGTTCTTC
v_gene: TRBV3-1/TRBV3-2; d_gene: TRBD1; j_gene: TRBJ2-7; CDR3aa: CASKKGTGVYEQYF; CDR3nt: TGTGCCAGCAAAAAGGGGACAGGGGTCTACGAGCAGTACTTC
v_gene: TRBV6-5; d_gene: NA; j_gene: TRBJ1-1; CDR3aa: CASQRQNTEAFF; CDR3nt: TGTGCCAGCCAGCGACAAAACACTGAAGCTTTCTTT
v_gene: TRBV7-8; d_gene: NA; j_gene: TRBJ1-5; CDR3aa: CASSRSGGNQPQHF; CDR3nt: TGTGCCAGCAGCAGAAGCGGAGGCAATCAGCCCCAGCATTTT
v_gene: TRBV9; d_gene: NA; j_gene: TRBJ2-7; CDR3aa: CASSLTGTPNEQYF; CDR3nt: TGTGCCAGCAGTCTCACCGGGACTCCGAACGAGCAGTACTTC
v_gene: TRBV21-1; d_gene: NA; j_gene: TRBJ2-7; CDR3aa: CASLFGSRGLGIYEQYF; CDR3nt: TGTGCCAGCTTGTTTGGAAGCCGTGGACTAGGGATTTACGAGCAGTACTTC
v_gene: TRBV9; d_gene: TRBD1; j_gene: TRBJ1-2; CDR3aa: CASSAGQGARGYTF; CDR3nt: TGTGCCAGCAGCGCGGGACAGGGGGCGCGTGGCTACACCTTC
v_gene: TRBV7-2; d_gene: TRBD1; j_gene: TRBJ2-7; CDR3aa: CASSERGQGHYEQYF; CDR3nt: TGTGCCAGCAGCGAGAGGGGACAGGGCCACTACGAGCAGTACTTC
v_gene: TRBV27; d_gene: NA; j_gene: TRBJ2-1; CDR3aa: CASSLSIPYNEQFF; CDR3nt: TGTGCCAGCAGTTTATCGATCCCGTACAATGAGCAGTTCTTC
v_gene: TRBV24-1; d_gene: NA; j_gene: TRBJ1-1; CDR3aa: CATSDRTIFNF; CDR3nt: TGTGCCACCAGTGATCGCACAATTTTCAACTTT
v_gene: TRBV9; d_gene: NA; j_gene: TRBJ1-6; CDR3aa: CASSVSPLNRTRRDSPLHF; CDR3nt: TGTGCCAGCAGCGTAAGCCCCTTAAACAGGACCCGGCGGGATTCACCCCTCCACTTT
v_gene: TRBV7-9; d_gene: TRBD1; j_gene: TRBJ2-5; CDR3aa: CASSLGDRDRETQYF; CDR3nt: TGTGCCAGCAGCTTAGGGGACAGGGACCGGGAGACCCAGTACTTC
v_gene: TRBV5-5; d_gene: TRBD1; j_gene: TRBJ1-5; CDR3aa: CASSPRTGKGGQHF; CDR3nt: TGTGCCAGCAGCCCACGGACAGGGAAGGGGGGCCAGCATTTT
v_gene: TRBV9; d_gene: TRBD1; j_gene: TRBJ1-2; CDR3aa: CASSVERDRDYGYTF; CDR3nt: TGTGCCAGCAGCGTAGAGAGGGACAGGGACTATGGCTACACCTTC
v_gene: TRBV2; d_gene: NA; j_gene: TRBJ2-7; CDR3aa: CASSAGASYEQYF; CDR3nt: TGTGCCAGCAGTGCCGGGGCCTCCTACGAGCAGTACTTC
v_gene: TRBV30; d_gene: NA; j_gene: TRBJ2-1; CDR3aa: CAWDLGGNEQFF; CDR3nt: TGTGCCTGGGATCTTGGGGGTAATGAGCAGTTCTTC
v_gene: TRBV19; d_gene: TRBD1; j_gene: TRBJ1-6; CDR3aa: CASSMSGGNNSPLHF; CDR3nt: TGTGCCAGTAGTATGTCAGGGGGAAATAATTCACCCCTCCACTTT
v_gene: TRBV29-1; d_gene: NA; j_gene: TRBJ1-3; CDR3aa: CSFLNLGNTIYF; CDR3nt: TGCAGCTTCCTCAACCTCGGAAACACCATATATTTT
v_gene: TRBV6-6; d_gene: NA; j_gene: TRBJ2-7; CDR3aa: CASSYTGRYEQYF; CDR3nt: TGTGCCAGCAGTTACACGGGACGGTACGAGCAGTACTTC
v_gene: TRBV5-5; d_gene: NA; j_gene: TRBJ1-2; CDR3aa: CASSLSPQGYGYTF; CDR3nt: TGTGCCAGCAGCTTGTCCCCACAGGGATATGGCTACACCTTC
v_gene: TRBV7-3; d_gene: NA; j_gene: TRBJ2-1; CDR3aa: CASSLSGSNEQFF; CDR3nt: TGTGCCAGCAGCTTATCCGGGAGCAATGAGCAGTTCTTC
v_gene: TRBV4-3; d_gene: NA; j_gene: TRBJ1-1; CDR3aa: CASSQVWQRNTEAFF; CDR3nt: TGCGCCAGCAGCCAAGTGTGGCAGAGGAACACTGAAGCTTTCTTT
v_gene: TRBV28; d_gene: NA; j_gene: TRBJ2-7; CDR3aa: CASSSEGWGTYEQYF; CDR3nt: TGTGCCAGCAGTTCAGAGGGCTGGGGGACCTACGAGCAGTACTTC
v_gene: TRBV23-1; d_gene: NA; j_gene: TRBJ2-7; CDR3aa: CASSQSTVGWGPYEQYF; CDR3nt: TGCGCCAGCAGTCAATCTACGGTAGGCTGGGGACCCTACGAGCAGTACTTC
v_gene: TRBV4-3; d_gene: NA; j_gene: TRBJ1-2; CDR3aa: CASSQDWNYGYTF; CDR3nt: TGCGCCAGCAGCCAAGACTGGAACTATGGCTACACCTTC
v_gene: TRBV6-5; d_gene: NA; j_gene: TRBJ1-5; CDR3aa: CASKRQPDQPQHF; CDR3nt: TGTGCCAGCAAAAGACAGCCAGATCAGCCCCAGCATTTT
v_gene: TRBV28; d_gene: TRBD1; j_gene: TRBJ2-7; CDR3aa: CASSPRTGMTYEQYF; CDR3nt: TGTGCCAGCAGTCCCCGGACAGGGATGACCTACGAGCAGTACTTC
v_gene: TRBV19; d_gene: TRBD1; j_gene: TRBJ1-2; CDR3aa: CASSIQGAIGGYTF; CDR3nt: TGTGCCAGTAGTATACAGGGGGCCATCGGTGGCTACACCTTC
v_gene: TRBV12-3/TRBV12-4; d_gene: NA; j_gene: TRBJ2-3; CDR3aa: CASSLAGMNTQYF; CDR3nt: TGTGCCAGCAGTTTAGCGGGGATGAATACGCAGTATTTT
v_gene: TRBV19; d_gene: TRBD2; j_gene: TRBJ2-5; CDR3aa: CASSYGLAGSETQYF; CDR3nt: TGTGCCAGTAGTTACGGACTAGCGGGATCGGAGACCCAGTACTTC
v_gene: TRBV19; d_gene: TRBD2; j_gene: TRBJ2-7; CDR3aa: CASTLAGGPYEQYF; CDR3nt: TGTGCCAGTACCTTAGCGGGAGGGCCCTACGAGCAGTACTTC
v_gene: TRBV9; d_gene: TRBD2; j_gene: TRBJ2-2; CDR3aa: CASSVAGGPIGELFF; CDR3nt: TGTGCCAGCAGCGTAGCGGGAGGGCCCATCGGGGAGCTGTTTTTT
v_gene: TRBV28; d_gene: NA; j_gene: TRBJ1-5; CDR3aa: CASSLLDQPQHF; CDR3nt: TGTGCCAGCAGTTTGTTGGATCAGCCCCAGCATTTT
v_gene: TRBV28; d_gene: NA; j_gene: TRBJ1-2; CDR3aa: CASSPSQGGGYTF; CDR3nt: TGTGCCAGCAGTCCCAGCCAGGGAGGAGGCTACACCTTC
v_gene: TRBV19; d_gene: NA; j_gene: TRBJ1-2; CDR3aa: CASSLPGLGNGYTF; CDR3nt: TGTGCCAGTAGCCTCCCGGGGTTAGGAAATGGCTACACCTTC
v_gene: TRBV7-8; d_gene: NA; j_gene: TRBJ1-2; CDR3aa: CASSFSGWKAYTF; CDR3nt: TGTGCCAGCAGCTTCTCCGGATGGAAAGCCTACACCTTC
v_gene: TRBV28; d_gene: TRBD1; j_gene: TRBJ2-3; CDR3aa: CASSRGGTGASGTQYF; CDR3nt: TGTGCCAGCAGTCGGGGGGGGACAGGGGCATCCGGTACGCAGTATTTT
v_gene: TRBV24-1; d_gene: TRBD2; j_gene: TRBJ2-1; CDR3aa: CATSYAGAKNEQFF; CDR3nt: TGTGCCACCAGTTATGCGGGAGCGAAGAATGAGCAGTTCTTC
v_gene: TRBV19; d_gene: NA; j_gene: TRBJ2-5; CDR3aa: CASSPGPGQETQYF; CDR3nt: TGTGCCAGTAGTCCCGGACCGGGACAAGAGACCCAGTACTTC